The present T cell receptor (beta chain) was sequenced within a study of T cells in tuberculosis. Study outcomes and limitations: Shorter CDR3-alpha in active tuberculosis partly drove smaller distances.

Sequenced by immunoSEQ multiplex PCR; TCRdb stores in-frame clones only, minus some. The table shows about 32,000 clones, with approximately 94% occurring only once. At study entry, adolescents had tuberculin skin tests and IGRA screening. The junction had 11 bases not matched to a gene; V was cut back by 6 bases and J by 6 bases. The CDR3 runs to 16 residues. Germline values: CDR1 MRHNA, CDR2 SNTAGT. Remarks on this clone: No antigen is known for it.

The genes are TRBV6-4 and TRBJ2-1; 10 bases are shared with TRBD2. The TCR sequence derives from a donor aged 10-29 years with latent tuberculosis or without tuberculosis infection. Sequencing was done on a sample of PBMCs. CDR3 DNA sequence: TGTGCCAGCAGACATTCCGGGACTAGCGCGACCAATGAGCAGTTCTTC. Encoded protein: CASRHSGTSATNEQFF.